Given below is one T cell receptor (beta chain) in context. The target antigen is unknown. This record belongs to a study of OX40 agonist ivuxolimab in advanced cancers. The wider study: The study enrolled dose-escalation patients with hepatocellular carcinoma, melanoma, renal cell or head and neck cancer. Prior anti-PD-1, anti-PD-L1 or anti-CTLA-4 therapy was allowed; approximately 41% had some.

The germline V gene has CDR1 MNHEY and CDR2 SVGAGI. The CDR3 extends over 14 amino acids. Trimming removed 8 bases from V and 5 bases from J, with 18 bases in between. The study, taken as a whole, reports: Among expanded peripheral T cells, antigen specificity went undetermined. CD4+ and CD8+ blood T cells expanded clonally by week 6 at 0.1 to 3.0 mg/kg.

The assay was immunoSEQ multiplex PCR, and TCRdb's table has in-frame clones only and misses some. This sample carries 70,000 to 95,000 clones, roughly 89% of them seen once, and the ten largest clones take 10% to 15%. The sequences come from CD4+ or CD8+ T cells sorted from blood, collected in a trial of the OX40 agonist ivuxolimab. The clonotype was recovered from an adult with an advanced solid tumor such as melanoma, head and neck, liver or kidney cancer. The chain uses TRBV6-5 and TRBJ1-1; weak D call: TRBD1 (6 bases). CDR3 protein: CASGSPQGGTEAFF. CDR3 DNA: TGTGCCAGCGGATCCCCACAGGGTGGAACTGAAGCTTTCTTT.